Listed here are 10 T cell receptor beta chains from one sample, sequenced in a study of T-cell reconstitution after alpha-beta-depleted transplantation in children. Unique molecular identifiers were incorporated into the prepared TCRbeta library. TCRdb fed the PCR reads into MiXCR, producing one record per CDR3 protein. The sample records about a million distinct CDR3 sequences, about 30% being singletons. The sequencing here drew on PBMCs, mostly from graft donor cells, taken 360 days after TCRalphabeta/CD19-depleted stem cell transplant. These receptors all come from a boy younger than two who had a stem cell transplant for SCID, so the T cells may come from the graft donor.

The V and J genes are TRBV5-5 and TRBJ1-1; a weak D match, TRBD1 (6 bases). The CDR3 loop spans 17 amino acids. Trimming took off 3 bases at V and 4 bases at J, with 22 bases between the two ends. Per the germline V gene, CDR1 is SGHKS and CDR2 is YYEKEE (reference sequence). CDR3: CASSSSSTGGPGTEAFF. CDR3 DNA: TGTGCCAGCAGCTCCTCAAGTACGGGGGGGCCGGGCACTGAAGCTTTCTTT.

Of note for this clonotype: It may be a read error: a sequence one base away is much more abundant. V usage is TRBV20-1 and J usage is TRBJ2-3, with D unresolved. Per the germline V gene, CDR1 is DFQATT and CDR2 is SNEGSKA (reference sequence). There are 11 residues in the CDR3. V lost 1 base, J lost 6 bases, and 5 bases lay in between. This chain's CDR3 is CSARGFDTQYF. CDR3 DNA: TGCAGTGCTAGAGGGTTTGATACGCAGTATTTT.

Regarding this clonotype: A much larger clone lies a single base off, so this may be a read error. This sequence joins TRBV7-8 and TRBJ2-7; 9 bases map to TRBD1. The CDR3 sequence is 14 residues long. Germline loops: CDR1 SGHVS, CDR2 FQNEAQ. With V trimmed by 5 bases and J by 4 bases, 6 bases remained unmatched. The CDR3 loop reads CASSEGTGWYEQYF. The CDR3 nucleotides read TGTGCCAGCAGCGAAGGGACAGGGTGGTACGAGCAGTACTTC.

This clonotype was observed a handful of times. This sequence joins TRBV29-1 and TRBJ2-5, with 9 bases fitting TRBD1. V lost 3 bases to trimming and J lost 5 bases; unmatched junction nucleotides: 4. Germline lookup yields CDR1 SQVTM and CDR2 ANQGSEA. The CDR3 extends over 13 amino acids. The CDR3, as DNA: TGCAGCGTTGATGGGACAGGGATGGAGACCCAGTACTTC. Translation: CSVDGTGMETQYF.

The chain has TRBV3-1 and TRBJ1-2, with TRBD1 identical over 7 bases. The V gene end was trimmed by 6 bases and the J gene end by 3 bases; junction bases not matched to a gene: 10. CDR1 is LGHDT and CDR2 is YNNKEL in the germline V gene (reference sequence). The CDR3 has 15 amino acids. CDR3 in amino acids: CASRPTGVPYYGYTF. CDR3 sequence (DNA): TGTGCCAGCAGACCTACAGGGGTCCCTTACTATGGCTACACCTTC.

The chain joins TRBV20-1 to TRBJ1-2, with D possibly being TRBD1 (5 bases). V lost 1 base and J lost 1, with 13 bases in between. Germline values: CDR1 DFQATT, CDR2 SNEGSKA (reference sequence). This CDR3 contains 15 residues. CDR3 residues: CSARGGENHNYGYTF. CDR3 nucleotides: TGCAGTGCTAGAGGGGGGGAGAACCATAACTATGGCTACACCTTC.

This clonotype was seen a few times. The CDR3 is CASSLDLRSYEQYF. CDR3 nucleotide sequence: TGTGCCAGCAGCCTTGACTTGAGGTCCTACGAGCAGTACTTC. The genes are TRBV5-5 and TRBJ2-7; the D is unclear. CDR1 and CDR2 (germline): SGHKS, YYEKEE (reference sequence). V lost 4 bases to trimming and J lost 1 base, with 12 bases between them. The CDR3 spans 14 residues.

The chain combines TRBV20-1 with TRBJ2-5; 9 bases are a match to TRBD1. The length of the CDR3 is 15 residues. In germline, CDR1 is DFQATT, CDR2 SNEGSKA (reference sequence). Trimming took 5 bases from V and 4 from J; bases not matched to a gene: 11. CDR3 sequence reads: CSAAGQGILRETQYF. The CDR3 DNA follows: TGCAGTGCTGCCGGACAGGGGATACTTAGAGAGACCCAGTACTTC.

In DNA form, the CDR3 reads TGCAGCGTTGATCGGACGAAAGATACGCAGTATTTT. Residues: CSVDRTKDTQYF. This chain joins TRBV29-1 and TRBJ2-3, with no clear D. CDR1 SQVTM and CDR2 ANQGSEA come from the germline V gene. The CDR3 has 12 residues. Between the trimmed V and J ends, which lost 3 bases and 5 bases, there was a span of 9 bases.

This rearrangement joins TRBV12-3 or TRBV12-4 to TRBJ2-1; D is undetermined. The CDR3 covers 14 residues. Trimming took off 3 bases at V and 4 bases at J, with 10 bases between the two ends. The CDR3 protein is CASSFGFRYNEQFF. The CDR3 region has the DNA TGTGCCAGCAGTTTTGGGTTCAGGTACAATGAGCAGTTCTTC.